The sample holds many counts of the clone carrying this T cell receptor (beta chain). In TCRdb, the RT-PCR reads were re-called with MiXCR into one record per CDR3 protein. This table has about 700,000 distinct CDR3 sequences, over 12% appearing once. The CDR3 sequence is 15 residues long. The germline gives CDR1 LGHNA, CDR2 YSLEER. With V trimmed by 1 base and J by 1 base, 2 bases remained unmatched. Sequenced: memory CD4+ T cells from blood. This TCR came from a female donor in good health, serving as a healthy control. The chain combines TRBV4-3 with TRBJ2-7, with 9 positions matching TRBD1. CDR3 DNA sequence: TGCGCCAGCAGCCAAGGGGACAGGGATTCCTACGAGCAGTACTTC. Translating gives CASSQGDRDSYEQYF.